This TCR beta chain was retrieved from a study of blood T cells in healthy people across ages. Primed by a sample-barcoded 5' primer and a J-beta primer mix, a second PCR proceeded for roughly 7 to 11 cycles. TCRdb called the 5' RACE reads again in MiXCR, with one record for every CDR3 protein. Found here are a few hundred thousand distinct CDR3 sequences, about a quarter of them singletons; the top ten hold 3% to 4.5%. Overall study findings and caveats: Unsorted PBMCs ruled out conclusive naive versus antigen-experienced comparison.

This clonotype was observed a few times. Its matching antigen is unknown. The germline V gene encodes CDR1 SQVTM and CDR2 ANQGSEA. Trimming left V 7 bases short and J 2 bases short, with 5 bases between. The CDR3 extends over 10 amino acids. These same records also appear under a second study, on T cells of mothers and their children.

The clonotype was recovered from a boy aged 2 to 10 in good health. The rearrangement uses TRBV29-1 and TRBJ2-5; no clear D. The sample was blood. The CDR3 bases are TGCAGCGCCGAACAAGAGACCCAGTACTTC. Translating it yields CSAEQETQYF.